This T cell receptor (beta chain) came from a study of cytomegalovirus exposure and HLA in healthy donors. PCR used 60 Vbeta primers and 13 Jbeta primers. Sequencing was performed with immunoSEQ multiplex PCR; in TCRdb, only in-frame clones are kept and a portion is missing. The table shows some 190,000 clones, with 78% occurring only once. The CDR3 contains 14 residues. Study-wide findings and caveats: Most TCRs appeared rarely, but some public TCRs recurred in many donors.

As for this clone: Its antigen is unknown.

Sequencing used PBMCs. The chain couples TRBV21-1 to TRBJ2-7; the tabulated D call, TRBD2, remains unverified against the DNA. TRBV21-1 is deemed a pseudogene. This clonotype was obtained from a female donor in good health and CMV-seronegative. Here the CDR3 DNA reads TGTGCCAGCCGACCCTGGGGGGTTGCCTACGAGCAGTACTTC. It translates to CASRPWGVAYEQYF.